The 23 T cell receptor beta chains below come from one sample, sequenced in a study of long-term antiretroviral therapy in people with HIV. A v3.0 immunoSEQ assay was performed at survey level. Sequencing used immunoSEQ multiplex PCR; TCRdb keeps in-frame clones, though not all of them. This repertoire shows about 21,000 clones, around four fifths found once; its top ten account for roughly 4%. The specimen comprised unsorted PBMCs, sampled roughly 4 years after starting antiretroviral therapy. These receptors originate from a man aged 18-30 years with HIV.

The chain uses TRBV6-5 and TRBJ1-5, with D tentatively TRBD1 (6 bases). Germline CDR1 MNHEY, CDR2 SVGAGI. Trimming shortened V by 10 bases and J by 2 bases, and 15 bases separated the two germline ends. There are 14 residues in the CDR3. The CDR3 DNA reads TGTGCCATCGCAGGGGCCGTCGGCAATCAGCCCCAGCATTTT. This encodes CAIAGAVGNQPQHF.

As to this clone: Compared with germline, one end of the junction differs, possibly owing to a read error. This chain links TRBV9 with TRBJ1-2, with D possibly matching TRBD1 (6 bases). This CDR3 region has 15 residues. CDR1 and CDR2 (germline): SGDLS, YYNGEE. The chain's CDR3 is CASSGRDISNYGYTF. Here the CDR3 DNA reads TGTGCCAGCAGCGGCCGGGACATATCTAATTATGGCTACACCTTC.

CDR3 protein: CASSIGATGELFF. The DNA for the CDR3 is TGTGCCAGTAGTATCGGAGCGACCGGGGAGCTGTTTTTT. The chain couples TRBV19 to TRBJ2-2; D is ambiguous. The CDR3 is made up of 13 amino acids. From germline, CDR1 is LNHDA and CDR2 SQIVND (reference sequence). The germline V and J ends were trimmed by 3 bases and 5 bases, with 7 bases remaining between them.

J is TRBJ2-3 and V is TRBV14; D is unresolved. This CDR3 has 12 amino acids. V lost 4 bases and J 5 bases, leaving 7 bases between the germline ends. Germline values: CDR1 SGHDN, CDR2 FVKESK. DNA of the CDR3: TGTGCCAGCAGCCCCTTGAGAGATACGCAGTATTTT. It yields the protein CASSPLRDTQYF.

This sequence joins TRBV2 and TRBJ2-1, with 11 bases aligning to TRBD2. Germline CDR1 SNHLY, CDR2 FYNNEI. This CDR3 contains 14 residues. The V gene end was trimmed by 2 bases and the J gene end by 8 bases; junction bases not matched to a gene: 2. The CDR3 bases are TGTGCCAGCAGTGAACTAGCGGGGGGAGATGAGCAGTTCTTC. Translating it yields CASSELAGGDEQFF.

This clone was seen a single time. CDR3 protein: CASSEAPGRGYGYTF. CDR3 nucleotide sequence: TGTGCCAGCAGTGAAGCGCCAGGCAGGGGCTATGGCTACACCTTC. The chain links TRBV6-1 to TRBJ1-2; tentatively, D is TRBD1 (6 bases). The CDR3 has 15 residues. Germline V lookup: CDR1 MNHNS, CDR2 SASEGT. V was pared by 0 bases and J by 4 bases, with 12 bases between.

The CDR3 loop reads CASSQGLGNQPQHF. The CDR3 bases are TGTGCCAGCAGTCAAGGGTTGGGCAATCAGCCCCAGCATTTT. The gene calls are TRBV6-5 and TRBJ1-5, with no clear D. From germline, CDR1 is MNHEY and CDR2 SVGAGI. Trimming stripped 5 bases from V and 2 bases from J, with 10 bases between. This CDR3 comprises 14 residues.

The CDR3 spells CASSLQGTEAFF. CDR3 nucleotides: TGTGCCAGCAGCTTACAGGGCACTGAAGCTTTCTTT. The chain has TRBV11-2 and TRBJ1-1; TRBD1 is a possible D gene (5 bases). Deletions cut 2 bases from V and 4 bases from J, with 5 bases between. The CDR3 has 12 amino acids. Germline lookup yields CDR1 SGHAT and CDR2 FQNNGV.

CDR3: CASSVGQGIRNTIYF. CDR3 bases: TGTGCCAGCAGCGTAGGTCAGGGGATCAGGAACACCATATATTTT. The chain combines TRBV9 with TRBJ1-3; tentative D call: TRBD1 (6 bases). The CDR3 covers 15 residues. V dropped 0 bases and J dropped 7 bases, with 14 bases sitting between them. Germline V gene sequence: CDR1 SGDLS, CDR2 YYNGEE. The full variable domain, rest sourced from reference TRBV9 and TRBJ1-3, is DSGVTQTPKHLITATGQRVTLRCSPRSGDLSVYWYQQSLDQGLQFLIQYYNGEERAKGNILERFSAQQFPDLHSELNLSSLELGDSALYFCASSVGQGIRNTIYFGEGSWLTVV.

The chain combines TRBV4-1 with TRBJ2-5, with D unclear. Trimming took 2 bases from V and 5 from J, leaving 9 bases between them. The CDR3 totals 13 residues. Germline loops: CDR1 MGHRA, CDR2 YSYEKL. CDR3 nucleotides: TGCGCCAGCAGCCAAATCGGTGGCGAGACCCAGTACTTC. As protein: CASSQIGGETQYF.

The CDR3 protein is CASDPGTGNTEAFF. In nucleotides, the CDR3 is TGTGCCAGTGATCCGGGGACAGGGAACACTGAAGCTTTCTTT. V and J are TRBV19 and TRBJ1-1, with 8 bases aligning to TRBD1. Trimming at V came to 8 bases and at J to 1 base, leaving 6 bases not matched to a gene. The CDR3 has 14 amino acids. The germline CDR1 and CDR2 sequences are LNHDA and SQIVND (reference sequence). Full variable domain (outside the CDR3, taken from reference TRBV19 and TRBJ1-1): DGGITQSPKYLFRKEGQNVTLSCEQNLNHDAMYWYRQDPGQGLRLIYYSQIVNDFQKGDIAEGYSVSREKKESFPLTVTSAQKNPTAFYLCASDPGTGNTEAFFGQGTRLTVV.

V and J are TRBV2 and TRBJ1-5; 7 nucleotides align to TRBD1. The junction had 9 bases not matched to a gene; V was cut back by 6 bases and J by 4 bases. This CDR3 has 15 amino acids. Per germline, CDR1 SNHLY and CDR2 FYNNEI. CDR3 sequence: CASSFRGGRNQPQHF. CDR3 nucleotide sequence: TGTGCCAGCAGCTTTAGAGGGGGCCGGAATCAGCCCCAGCATTTT.

The chain carries TRBV27 and TRBJ2-5, with 8 bases aligning to TRBD2. CDR3 size: 14 residues. The trim removed 6 bases at V and 2 bases at J, leaving 5 bases unmatched. Looked up from germline, CDR1 is MNHEY and CDR2 is SMNVEV (reference sequence). This CDR3 is CASSSLAAQETQYF. CDR3 nucleotide sequence: TGTGCCAGCAGCTCACTAGCGGCTCAAGAGACCCAGTACTTC.

This sequence joins TRBV5-8 and TRBJ1-5, with 10 bases matching TRBD1. Per the germline V gene, CDR1 is SGHTS and CDR2 is YDEGEE. Trimming took 4 bases from V and 7 from J; bases not matched to a gene: 11. The CDR3 runs 16 residues. The CDR3 sequence: CASSVTRQGAGQPQHF. CDR3 DNA sequence: TGTGCCAGCAGCGTTACCCGACAGGGGGCTGGGCAGCCCCAGCATTTT.

The chain uses TRBV28 and TRBJ1-1; 8 bases match TRBD1. The junction had 10 bases not matched to a gene; V was cut back by 6 bases and J by 4 bases. Germline V gene lookup returns CDR1 MDHEN and CDR2 SYDVKM. CDR3 length: 15 amino acids. CDR3 nucleotide sequence: TGTGCCAGCAGATTCTCAGGGGGCGGTGGCACTGAAGCTTTCTTT. This translates into CASRFSGGGGTEAFF.

The chain carries TRBV5-6 and TRBJ2-3; TRBD1 matches 7 bases. J gave up 2 bases and V 2 bases, and 8 bases lay outside the gene matches. The CDR3 is 16 residues long. The germline V gene encodes CDR1 SGHDT and CDR2 YYEEEE. The CDR3 DNA follows: TGTGCCAGCAGCTTCCAGGGGGTCTATCCCACAGATACGCAGTATTTT. Translating it yields CASSFQGVYPTDTQYF. Variable domain in full (rest from reference TRBV5-6 and TRBJ2-3): DAGVTQSPTHLIKTRGQQVTLRCSPKSGHDTVSWYQQALGQGPQFIFQYYEEEERQRGNFPDRFSGHQFPNYSSELNVNALLLGDSALYLCASSFQGVYPTDTQYFGPGTRLTVL.

The chain is built from TRBV5-1 and TRBJ2-5, with 7 bases identical to TRBD1. V lost 4 bases to trimming and J lost 3 bases; unmatched junction nucleotides: 6. The CDR3 length is 14 residues. CDR1 and CDR2 (germline): SGHRS, YFSETQ. This chain's CDR3 is CASSLGTAEETQYF. CDR3 DNA: TGCGCCAGCAGCCTCGGGACAGCCGAAGAGACCCAGTACTTC.

The chain links TRBV7-3 to TRBJ2-2; the match to TRBD1 covers 9 bases. The length of the CDR3 is 17 residues. Trimming at V came to 3 bases and at J to 0 bases, leaving 5 bases not matched to a gene. CDR1 and CDR2 (germline): SGHTA, FQGTGA. CDR3: CASSFQQGAANTGELFF. CDR3 in DNA: TGTGCCAGCAGCTTTCAACAGGGGGCTGCGAACACCGGGGAGCTGTTTTTT.

The V call is TRBV28, the J call TRBJ2-2; the D gene is possibly TRBD2 (8 bases). The CDR3 is made up of 16 amino acids. Trimming stripped 5 bases from V and 7 bases from J, with 20 bases between. Germline-derived CDR1 and CDR2 are MDHEN and SYDVKM. CDR3 loop: CASSRQGPGGRGELFF. The CDR3, as DNA: TGTGCCAGCAGTCGACAGGGCCCGGGAGGGCGCGGGGAGCTGTTTTTT.

A remark on this clone: At one end the junction does not follow the germline gene, possibly because of a read error. The chain has TRBV7-7 and TRBJ2-5; D is perhaps TRBD1 (6 bases). The length of the CDR3 is 15 residues. Germline V gene lookup returns CDR1 SSHAT and CDR2 FNYEAQ (reference sequence). Written as DNA, the CDR3 is TGTGCTAGCAGCCCAAATGACAGGTCTGAAGAGACCCAGTACTTC. Its protein product is CASSPNDRSEETQYF.

This clone was seen more than once but under ten times. V and J are TRBV28 and TRBJ2-2; D remains ambiguous. Germline loops: CDR1 MDHEN, CDR2 SYDVKM. The CDR3 spans 14 residues. V lost 1 base, J lost 1 base, and 4 bases lay in between. DNA for the CDR3: TGTGCCAGCAGTTTATACGGGAACACCGGGGAGCTGTTTTTT. Its translation: CASSLYGNTGELFF.

The rearrangement uses TRBV2 and TRBJ2-2; 9 positions match TRBD2. The germline V gene encodes CDR1 SNHLY and CDR2 FYNNEI. This CDR3 region has 18 residues. The V gene end was trimmed by 0 bases and the J gene end by 6 bases; junction bases not matched to a gene: 11. CDR3 in DNA: TGTGCCAGCAGTGAAGCGGTAGCGGGGGCTGAATACGCCGGGGAGCTGTTTTTT. Translation gives CASSEAVAGAEYAGELFF.

The chain couples TRBV2 to TRBJ1-2, with 9 bases that match TRBD1. CDR1 and CDR2 from the germline V gene are SNHLY and FYNNEI. The CDR3 consists of 12 residues. Trimming took 11 bases from V and 6 from J; bases not matched to a gene: 7. As DNA, the CDR3 is TGTGCCGGTAACACAGGGGGCAATGGCTACACCTTC. This codes for CAGNTGGNGYTF.